A selection of T cell receptor beta chains follows, all from one sample in a study of blood T cells in healthy people across ages. TCRdb reanalysed the 5' RACE reads using MiXCR and keeps one entry per CDR3 protein. Found here are about 800,000 distinct CDR3 sequences, about 47% of them singletons; the top ten hold 18%. The sequencing input was blood. Receptor source: a man older than 75 in good health. Each CDR3 is given without its conserved first and last residue.

TRBV6-5,TRBJ2-4,ASSYRRERDIQY
TRBV20-1,TRBJ1-1,SANQEWTEAF
TRBV3-1,TRBJ2-7,ATGDSTYEQY
TRBV14,TRBJ1-1,ASSQWTVNTEAF
TRBV12-3/TRBV12-4,TRBJ2-2,ASSLSPSGRPGTGELF
TRBV6-2/TRBV6-3,TRBJ1-2,AITGPQGLGGYT
TRBV29-1,TRBJ2-1,SGDWGLTDSEQF
TRBV15,TRBJ2-7,ATSHSTAFYEQY
TRBV4-3,TRBJ2-7,ASSQDPPGQGMNEQY
TRBV29-1,TRBJ2-3,SVEGERGLSTDTQY
TRBV7-9,TRBJ2-3,ASSSAGSGLDTQY
TRBV6-6,TRBJ2-7,ASKPGLASNEQY
TRBV20-1,TRBJ1-5,SASERSHNQPQH
TRBV12-3/TRBV12-4,TRBJ2-3,ASSPTSPDTQY
TRBV7-2,TRBJ2-1,ASSTGLAGVDGEQF
TRBV27,TRBJ2-4,ASISTLAKNIQY
TRBV27,TRBJ2-3,ASSSERNTDTQY